This entry lists 6 T cell receptor beta chains sequenced from one sample in a study of blood T cell repertoires in COVID-19. The table came from immunoSEQ multiplex PCR; TCRdb's copy has only in-frame clones and leaves some out. The sample carries 100,000 or so clones, about 89% recorded once. The source material was peripheral blood. The receptors come from a human donor with acute or convalescent COVID-19. The donor label of this sample is uncertain.

The chain uses TRBV28 and TRBJ1-6, with D uncertain. Trimming removed 4 bases at V and 7 bases at J, with 5 bases between. Germline-derived CDR1 and CDR2 are MDHEN and SYDVKM. The CDR3 covers 12 residues. The CDR3 nucleotides are TGTGCCAGCAGTTCAGTGAATTCACCCCTCCACTTT. Its protein product is CASSSVNSPLHF.

V is TRBV10-3 and J is TRBJ1-2; D perhaps matches TRBD1 (6 bases). Germline V gives CDR1 ENHRY, CDR2 SYGVKD. This CDR3 region has 16 residues. V shed 4 bases and J shed 6 bases, with 21 bases lying between them. In DNA, the CDR3 is TGTGCCATCAGTGGACAGGAAAGGAGTAAGGATGATGGCTACACCTTC. Translation: CAISGQERSKDDGYTF.

The chain combines TRBV15 with TRBJ1-5, with 9 positions matching TRBD1. The J segment lost 6 bases and the V segment lost 2 bases, leaving 5 bases of the junction unmatched. Germline CDR1 LNHNV, CDR2 YYDKDF (reference sequence). This CDR3 comprises 15 residues. The CDR3 coding sequence is TGTGCCACCAGCAGAAGGACAGGGGCGAGTCAGCCCCAGCATTTT. This encodes CATSRRTGASQPQHF.

The V and J genes are TRBV7-2 and TRBJ2-3; TRBD2 aligns across 10 bases. The V gene's germline CDR1 is SGHTA and CDR2 FQGNSA. This CDR3 contains 16 residues. J was trimmed by 1 base and V by 3 bases; bases with no gene match: 4. As DNA, the CDR3 is TGTGCCAGCAGCTTCTACCTAGCGGGGGGCACAGATACGCAGTATTTT. Protein product: CASSFYLAGGTDTQYF.

J is TRBJ1-3 and V is TRBV7-2; D gene ambiguous. CDR1 is SGHTA, CDR2 FQGNSA, per germline. The CDR3 length is 16 residues. V was clipped by 5 bases and J by 2 bases, with 16 bases between them. CDR3 sequence reads: CASSTALMGTGNTIYF. The CDR3, as DNA: TGTGCCAGCAGCACAGCTCTCATGGGTACTGGAAACACCATATATTTT. Full variable domain (outside the CDR3, taken from reference TRBV7-2 and TRBJ1-3): GAGVSQSPSNKVTEKGKDVELRCDPISGHTALYWYRQSLGQGLEFLIYFQGNSAPDKSGLPSDRFSAERTGGSVSTLTIQRTQQEDSAVYLCASSTALMGTGNTIYFGEGSWLTVV.

The chain joins TRBV28 to TRBJ1-1; no clear D gene. CDR3 length: 12 residues. Deletions cut 10 bases from V and 1 base from J, with 10 bases between. Germline-derived CDR1 and CDR2 are MDHEN and SYDVKM. This CDR3 is CATRESNTEAFF. CDR3 nucleotides: TGTGCCACCCGGGAATCGAACACTGAAGCTTTCTTT. The full variable domain, completed using reference TRBV28 and TRBJ1-1, is DVKVTQSSRYLVKRTGEKVFLECVQDMDHENMFWYRQDPGLGLRLIYFSYDVKMKEKGDIPEGYSVSREKKERFSLILESASTNQTSMYLCATRESNTEAFFGQGTRLTVV.